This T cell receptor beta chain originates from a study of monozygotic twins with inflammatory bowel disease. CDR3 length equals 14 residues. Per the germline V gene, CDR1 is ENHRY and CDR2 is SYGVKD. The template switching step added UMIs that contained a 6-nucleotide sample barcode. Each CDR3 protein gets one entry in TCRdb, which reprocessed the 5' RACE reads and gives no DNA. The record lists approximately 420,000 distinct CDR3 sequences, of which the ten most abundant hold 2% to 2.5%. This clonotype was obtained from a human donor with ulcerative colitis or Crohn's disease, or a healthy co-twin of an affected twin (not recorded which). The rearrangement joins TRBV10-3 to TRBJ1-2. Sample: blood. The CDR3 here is CAISGRDSTYGYTF.